Following are 13 T cell receptor beta chains from one sample sequenced in a study of blood T cells in healthy people across ages. Through a sample-barcoded 5' primer and a J-beta primer mix, a second PCR was run for roughly 7 to 12 cycles. TCRdb itself ran the 5' RACE reads through MiXCR, one entry per CDR3 protein. The sample lists some 1.7 million distinct CDR3 sequences, roughly 27% occurring once. The sequenced material came from blood. All receptors derive from a woman aged 25 to 45 in good health.

The chain employs TRBV28 and TRBJ2-5; 9 bases agree with TRBD2. The V gene end was trimmed by 5 bases and the J gene end by 4 bases; junction bases not matched to a gene: 5. This CDR3 region has 14 residues. Looked up from germline, CDR1 is MDHEN and CDR2 is SYDVKM. The CDR3 reads CASSVAGARETQYF. CDR3 nucleotide sequence: TGTGCCAGCAGTGTAGCGGGAGCGCGAGAGACCCAGTACTTC.

This clonotype appeared a few times. The V gene is TRBV4-1, the J gene TRBJ2-5; a possible D gene is TRBD2 (7 bases). The CDR3 spans 15 residues. V shed 3 bases and J shed 3 bases, with 14 bases lying between them. The germline CDR1 and CDR2 sequences are MGHRA and YSYEKL. The CDR3 loop reads CASSQGGAGEETQYF. In nucleotides, the CDR3 is TGCGCCAGCAGCCAGGGAGGGGCAGGGGAAGAGACCCAGTACTTC.

V gene TRBV7-9 combines with J gene TRBJ2-7; D is uncertain. Germline values: CDR1 SEHNR, CDR2 FQNEAQ (reference sequence). The CDR3 is 14 amino acids. V was clipped by 5 bases and J by 2 bases, with 13 bases between them. Written as DNA, the CDR3 is TGTGCCAGCAGCCCCCGGTTATCCCCCTACGAGCAGTACTTC. Its protein product is CASSPRLSPYEQYF. Variable domain in full (rest from reference TRBV7-9 and TRBJ2-7): DTGVSQNPRHKITKRGQNVTFRCDPISEHNRLYWYRQTLGQGPEFLTYFQNEAQLEKSRLLSDRFSAERPKGSFSTLEIQRTEQGDSAMYLCASSPRLSPYEQYFGPGTRLTVT.

Regarding this clonotype: A much larger clone sits a single nucleotide away, making a read error possible. The gene calls are TRBV29-1 and TRBJ2-1; 8 nucleotides align to TRBD2. The CDR3 contains 16 residues. Germline V gene sequence: CDR1 SQVTM, CDR2 ANQGSEA. The CDR3 sequence: CSVETGLAGSYDEQFF. CDR3 nucleotides: TGCAGCGTTGAAACGGGGCTAGCGGGCTCCTACGATGAGCAGTTCTTC.

The chain uses TRBV20-1 and TRBJ1-6; 7 bases map to TRBD1. The ends lost 6 bases at V and 7 bases at J; junction bases unmatched: 9. CDR3 length: 14 residues. Germline CDR1 is DFQATT and CDR2 is SNEGSKA (reference sequence). CDR3 amino acids: CSAIRDRGNSPLHF. The DNA for the CDR3 is TGCAGTGCGATCAGGGACAGAGGGAATTCACCCCTCCACTTT.

The gene calls are TRBV12-3 or TRBV12-4 and TRBJ1-5; D remains unclear. The germline V and J ends were trimmed by 6 bases and 5 bases, with 11 bases remaining between them. CDR3 size: 13 residues. In DNA form, the CDR3 reads TGTGCCAGCAGCCCAAGGCAGCATCAGCCCCAGCATTTT. Translating gives CASSPRQHQPQHF.

The genes are TRBV19 and TRBJ2-1; no definite D call. The germline V gene has CDR1 LNHDA and CDR2 SQIVND (reference sequence). There are 15 residues in the CDR3. Trimming left V 3 bases short and J 0 bases short, with 9 bases between. For the CDR3, the DNA is TGTGCCAGTAGTATCTCCCTTGGCTCCTACAATGAGCAGTTCTTC. Amino acid sequence: CASSISLGSYNEQFF.

This chain links TRBV7-3 with TRBJ1-2; 9 nucleotides line up with TRBD1. Germline CDR1 and CDR2: SGHTA and FQGTGA. The CDR3 consists of 14 residues. Trimming at V came to 5 bases and at J to 6 bases, leaving 7 bases not matched to a gene. CDR3 DNA sequence: TGTGCCAGCAGCCGGGGACAGGGTAGAAATGGCTACACCTTC. The encoded protein is CASSRGQGRNGYTF.

This chain joins TRBV24-1 and TRBJ2-2; 7 bases fit TRBD2. The CDR3 contains 14 residues. V was pared by 10 bases and J by 4 bases, with 8 bases of the junction left unmatched. Germline assignment: CDR1 KGHDR and CDR2 SFDVKD. Here the CDR3 reads CATSASGGTGELFF. Written as DNA, the CDR3 is TGTGCCACTTCAGCGTCGGGAGGCACCGGGGAGCTGTTTTTT.

This clonotype occurred a few times. V usage is TRBV6-2 or TRBV6-3 and J usage is TRBJ2-3, with 11 bases that match TRBD2. Germline loops: CDR1 MNHEY, CDR2 SVGEGT. This CDR3 comprises 18 residues. The V segment lost 7 bases and the J segment 0 bases; nucleotides outside the gene matches: 12. In nucleotides, the CDR3 is TGTGCCAGCAATCCGACTAGCGGGGCCTCTCCTAGCACAGATACGCAGTATTTT. This translates into CASNPTSGASPSTDTQYF.

The table lists this clonotype with a count of one. The rearrangement uses TRBV20-1 and TRBJ2-7; 7 nucleotides match TRBD1. J lost 3 bases, V lost 0 bases, and 8 bases had no gene match. This CDR3 has 15 residues. The germline gives CDR1 DFQATT, CDR2 SNEGSKA (reference sequence). CDR3 sequence reads: CSARELRGRLYEQYF. The CDR3 nucleotides read TGCAGTGCTAGAGAGCTAAGGGGGCGTCTCTACGAGCAGTACTTC.

The V and J genes are TRBV28 and TRBJ1-2; D is undetermined. Germline loops: CDR1 MDHEN, CDR2 SYDVKM. CDR3 length: 13 residues. The V end lost 6 bases, the J end lost 4 bases, and 12 bases lay between the germline ends. As DNA, the CDR3 is TGTGCCAGCAGGGGTATGCCCCTCTATGGCTACACCTTC. Translation: CASRGMPLYGYTF.

On this clonotype itself: Possible read error: a much larger clone is one base away. CDR3 DNA sequence: TGCAGCGTTGTCGGGGGGTCTTGCTATGGCTACACCTTC. Its protein product is CSVVGGSCYGYTF. The chain carries TRBV29-1 and TRBJ1-2; the D gene is possibly TRBD1 (5 bases). The CDR3 consists of 13 residues. V lost 4 bases, J lost 4 bases, and 13 bases lay in between. The V gene's germline CDR1 is SQVTM and CDR2 ANQGSEA.